The 32 T cell receptor beta chains below were found in one sample sequenced in a study of T-cell reconstitution after alpha-beta-depleted transplantation in children. Unique molecular identifiers were used to barcode this TCRbeta library. TCRdb analysed the PCR reads with MiXCR anew, one entry per CDR3 protein. The repertoire holds about 440,000 distinct CDR3 sequences, 43% seen once, with 27% in the top ten. The sample was PBMCs, taken before TCRalphabeta/CD19-depleted stem cell transplant. Receptor source: a girl aged 2 to 9 with aplastic anemia, due to receive a stem cell transplant.

This clonotype showed up just a few times. V usage is TRBV11-2 and J usage is TRBJ2-5, with a tentative D call TRBD2 (6 bases). Trimming left V 5 bases short and J 5 bases short, with 21 bases between. Germline V lookup: CDR1 SGHAT, CDR2 FQNNGV. The CDR3 is 16 amino acids. Here the CDR3 reads CASSPGDIWGEETQYF. The CDR3 DNA reads as TGTGCCAGCAGCCCGGGAGATATTTGGGGAGAGGAGACCCAGTACTTC.

The sample holds many counts of this clonotype. This chain connects TRBV5-1 to TRBJ2-7, with D unclear. The CDR3 spans 13 residues. The V end was cut by 0 bases, the J end by 5 bases, with 9 bases between. The V gene's germline CDR1 is SGHRS and CDR2 YFSETQ. As DNA, the CDR3 is TGCGCCAGCAGCTTGGAGGGAATCCACGAGCAGTACTTC. It translates to CASSLEGIHEQYF.

Written as DNA, the CDR3 is TGTGCCACCAGTGATCTACAGGGGGCCTCAGATACGCAGTATTTT. Translating gives CATSDLQGASDTQYF. V usage is TRBV24-1 and J usage is TRBJ2-3; 9 nucleotides align to TRBD1. The CDR3 is 15 amino acids. Per the germline V gene, CDR1 is KGHDR and CDR2 is SFDVKD. J was trimmed by 4 bases and V by 3 bases; bases with no gene match: 4.

The chain combines TRBV4-2 with TRBJ2-7; 11 bases are shared with TRBD2. The germline V gene has CDR1 LGHNA and CDR2 YNFKEQ. This CDR3 spans 15 amino acids. The V gene end was trimmed by 0 bases and the J gene end by 4 bases; junction bases not matched to a gene: 2. The CDR3 sequence is CASSQDSGRVYEQYF. The CDR3 DNA is TGTGCCAGCAGCCAAGATAGCGGGAGGGTATACGAGCAGTACTTC.

This clonotype was recorded a few times. The J gene is TRBJ2-7, the V gene TRBV5-4; no clear D. Per the germline V gene, CDR1 is SGHNT and CDR2 is YYREEE (reference sequence). The V and J ends lost 4 bases and 5 bases respectively, with 10 bases between them. The CDR3 covers 12 residues. The CDR3 spells CASSNYRNEQYF. For the CDR3, the DNA is TGTGCCAGCAGCAATTATCGGAACGAGCAGTACTTC.

At least ten counts were recorded for this clonotype. The rearrangement uses TRBV20-1 and TRBJ2-7, with 7 positions matching TRBD2. Germline lookup yields CDR1 DFQATT and CDR2 SNEGSKA (reference sequence). The CDR3 covers 13 residues. Trimming at V came to 6 bases and at J to 4 bases, leaving 9 bases not matched to a gene. For the CDR3, the DNA is TGCAGTGCCAACCCGGGGGGAAGGTACGAGCAGTACTTC. It specifies CSANPGGRYEQYF.

The chain is built from TRBV20-1 and TRBJ2-3, with TRBD2 matching over 15 bases. This CDR3 has 16 amino acids. From germline, CDR1 is DFQATT and CDR2 SNEGSKA (reference sequence). V lost 6 bases to trimming and J lost 3 bases; unmatched junction nucleotides: 7. The CDR3 is CSAPGLAGGPTDTQYF. Written as DNA, the CDR3 is TGCAGTGCGCCTGGACTAGCGGGAGGGCCAACAGATACGCAGTATTTT.

The V gene is TRBV9, the J gene TRBJ2-5, with TRBD2 matching over 7 bases. Germline values: CDR1 SGDLS, CDR2 YYNGEE. The CDR3 runs to 14 residues. V lost 2 bases and J lost 1; bases outside the gene matches: 2. The CDR3 coding sequence is TGTGCCAGCAGCGTGACTAGCCGCCAAGAGACCCAGTACTTC. Encoded protein: CASSVTSRQETQYF. Looking up the rest from reference TRBV9 and TRBJ2-5 gives the full variable domain: DSGVTQTPKHLITATGQRVTLRCSPRSGDLSVYWYQQSLDQGLQFLIQYYNGEERAKGNILERFSAQQFPDLHSELNLSSLELGDSALYFCASSVTSRQETQYFGPGTRLLVL.

V usage is TRBV20-1 and J usage is TRBJ1-6; D is unclear. This CDR3 comprises 13 residues. CDR1 DFQATT and CDR2 SNEGSKA come from the germline V gene (reference sequence). V lost 0 bases and J 9 bases, leaving 9 bases between the germline ends. The DNA for the CDR3 is TGCAGTGCTAGAGATCCCCCCAGTTCACCCCTCCACTTT. Encoded protein: CSARDPPSSPLHF.

This clonotype was counted ten times or more. The rearrangement joins TRBV6-5 to TRBJ2-7; TRBD2 is a possible D gene (6 bases). Germline CDR1 reads MNHEY; CDR2 reads SVGAGI. The length of the CDR3 is 16 residues. V was cut by 2 bases and J by 0 bases, with 14 bases left in between. DNA of the CDR3: TGTGCCAGCAGTTACAATGGGAGGTGGAGCTCCTACGAGCAGTACTTC. It specifies CASSYNGRWSSYEQYF.

The chain has TRBV11-3 and TRBJ2-7, with no clear D. V lost 6 bases, J lost 1 base, and 10 bases lay in between. This CDR3 spans 13 amino acids. Germline assignment: CDR1 SGHNT and CDR2 YENEEA. The CDR3 sequence is CASRPVRSYEQYF. The CDR3 DNA is TGTGCCAGCAGACCGGTAAGGTCCTACGAGCAGTACTTC.

This clonotype was found many times. The rearrangement joins TRBV2 to TRBJ1-1; D is uncertain. Germline assignment: CDR1 SNHLY and CDR2 FYNNEI. The CDR3 extends over 10 amino acids. V gave up 2 bases and J gave up 7 bases, with 2 bases separating them. The DNA of the CDR3 is TGTGCCAGCAGTGAATTTGAAGCTTTCTTT. Encoded protein: CASSEFEAFF.

V and J are TRBV24-1 and TRBJ2-1, with no clear D. The length of the CDR3 is 12 residues. The germline V gene encodes CDR1 KGHDR and CDR2 SFDVKD. With 5 bases removed from V and 10 bases from J, the gap between germline ends came to 11 bases. The CDR3 sequence is CATSGIVGEQFF. CDR3 DNA: TGTGCCACCAGTGGGATAGTTGGGGAGCAGTTCTTC.

This clonotype was detected a few times. The CDR3, as DNA: TGTGCCAGCAGTCATTCCAGGGGGGGGGGCACTGAAGCTTTCTTT. This translates into CASSHSRGGGTEAFF. This chain uses TRBV9 with TRBJ1-1; 7 bases are a match to TRBD1. J lost 4 bases, V lost 5 bases, and 11 bases had no gene match. The CDR3 covers 15 residues. Germline V gene data show CDR1 as SGDLS and CDR2 as YYNGEE.

V usage is TRBV29-1 and J usage is TRBJ2-5, with TRBD2 matching 15 bases. Germline V gene sequence: CDR1 SQVTM, CDR2 ANQGSEA. V lost 6 bases, J lost 11 bases, and 10 bases stayed unmatched. The CDR3 extends over 14 amino acids. The CDR3 spells CSVGLAGGPDEQYF. CDR3 nucleotides: TGCAGCGTCGGACTAGCGGGAGGGCCGGATGAGCAGTACTTC.

V gene TRBV15 combines with J gene TRBJ2-7; 7 bases fit TRBD2. Germline CDR1 and CDR2: LNHNV and YYDKDF (reference sequence). CDR3 size: 14 residues. V lost 5 bases, J lost 6 bases, and 10 bases stayed unmatched. In nucleotides, the CDR3 is TGTGCCACCAGCTCCCGGGGAGGGGAAGGCGAGCAGTACTTC. As protein: CATSSRGGEGEQYF. Looking up the rest from reference TRBV15 and TRBJ2-7 gives the full variable domain: DAMVIQNPRYQVTQFGKPVTLSCSQTLNHNVMYWYQQKSSQAPKLLFHYYDKDFNNEADTPDNFQSRRPNTSFCFLDIRSPGLGDTAMYLCATSSRGGEGEQYFGPGTRLTVT.

This clonotype has a count of ten or more. The chain combines TRBV9 with TRBJ2-2; D is undetermined. The germline CDR1 and CDR2 sequences are SGDLS and YYNGEE. V lost 4 bases to trimming and J lost 4 bases, with 11 bases between them. The CDR3 spans 14 residues. The CDR3, as DNA: TGTGCCAGCAGCTTAGGTGGCGGCACCGGGGAGCTGTTTTTT. It codes for CASSLGGGTGELFF.

This clonotype was observed many times. The V call is TRBV25-1, the J call TRBJ2-3, with TRBD2 identical over 9 bases. The germline gives CDR1 MGHDK, CDR2 SYGVNS. Losses at the gene ends were 8 bases for V and 1 base for J; bases not matched to a gene: 1. The CDR3 runs 13 residues. CDR3 sequence (DNA): TGTGCCAGCCAGCGGGAGGGCACAGATACGCAGTATTTT. Encoded protein: CASQREGTDTQYF.

V gene TRBV7-3 combines with J gene TRBJ2-5; 9 bases align to TRBD2. The CDR3 covers 18 residues. With V trimmed by 5 bases and J by 1 base, 14 bases remained unmatched. Germline V gene lookup returns CDR1 SGHTA and CDR2 FQGTGA. The CDR3: CASSNGQLAGASQETQYF. The CDR3 DNA reads as TGTGCCAGCAGCAACGGGCAGTTAGCGGGGGCCTCCCAAGAGACCCAGTACTTC.

This clonotype was picked up a small number of times. This chain uses TRBV5-1 with TRBJ1-1; unclear D gene. The germline V gene has CDR1 SGHRS and CDR2 YFSETQ. V dropped 4 bases and J dropped 4 bases, with 11 bases sitting between them. This CDR3 has 13 amino acids. Written as DNA, the CDR3 is TGCGCCAGCAGCACCTTCCCCGGCACTGAAGCTTTCTTT. Amino acid sequence: CASSTFPGTEAFF.

The chain links TRBV5-5 to TRBJ1-1; TRBD1 is a possible D gene (6 bases). V was pared by 4 bases and J by 6 bases, with 22 bases between. The CDR3 sequence is 16 residues long. The germline V gene has CDR1 SGHKS and CDR2 YYEKEE (reference sequence). The CDR3 sequence is CASSQPGHGPTSEAFF. The CDR3 DNA reads TGTGCCAGCAGCCAACCGGGACACGGGCCTACCTCTGAAGCTTTCTTT. Looking up the rest from reference TRBV5-5 and TRBJ1-1 gives the full variable domain: DAGVTQSPTHLIKTRGQQVTLRCSPISGHKSVSWYQQVLGQGPQFIFQYYEKEERGRGNFPDRFSARQFPNYSSELNVNALLLGDSALYLCASSQPGHGPTSEAFFGQGTRLTVV.

The chain links TRBV29-1 to TRBJ1-2, with TRBD1 identical over 8 bases. CDR1 is SQVTM and CDR2 is ANQGSEA in the germline V gene. V shed 1 base, J shed 8 bases, and the junction held 12 bases outside the gene matches. The CDR3 totals 15 residues. CDR3: CSVEAISDRGNGYTF. The CDR3 coding sequence is TGCAGCGTTGAAGCAATCTCAGACAGGGGCAACGGCTACACCTTC.

The V gene is TRBV14, the J gene TRBJ2-3; TRBD1 aligns across 8 bases. Germline CDR1 is SGHDN and CDR2 is FVKESK. The CDR3 has 19 residues. V was clipped by 5 bases and J by 0 bases; unmatched bases: 16. The CDR3 region is CASSRDRPLIIASTDTQYF. The CDR3 coding sequence is TGTGCCAGCAGCAGGGACAGGCCACTGATAATTGCTAGCACAGATACGCAGTATTTT. The entire variable domain, with the rest obtained from reference TRBV14 and TRBJ2-3, is as follows: EAGVTQFPSHSVIEKGQTVTLRCDPISGHDNLYWYRRVMGKEIKFLLHFVKESKQDESGMPNNRFLAERTGGTYSTLKVQPAELEDSGVYFCASSRDRPLIIASTDTQYFGPGTRLTVL.

The chain has TRBV5-1 and TRBJ2-5; D may correspond to TRBD1 or TRBD2 (5 bases each). Trimming shortened V by 4 bases and J by 7 bases, and 14 bases separated the two germline ends. The CDR3 extends over 13 amino acids. CDR1 SGHRS and CDR2 YFSETQ come from the germline V gene. The CDR3 coding sequence is TGCGCCAGCAGCACGCCAGGGAGTGGGACCCAGTACTTC. This codes for CASSTPGSGTQYF. Drawing the rest from reference TRBV5-1 and TRBJ2-5, the complete variable domain is KAGVTQTPRYLIKTRGQQVTLSCSPISGHRSVSWYQQTPGQGLQFLFEYFSETQRNKGNFPGRFSGRQFSNSRSEMNVSTLELGDSALYLCASSTPGSGTQYFGPGTRLLVL.

The chain employs TRBV20-1 and TRBJ2-2, with D unresolved. Trimming cost V 5 bases and J 5 bases, with 12 bases left between them. The CDR3 length is 13 residues. Germline V gives CDR1 DFQATT, CDR2 SNEGSKA (reference sequence). The DNA of the CDR3 is TGCAGTGCTCGAAAGCACGGAACCGGGGAGCTGTTTTTT. Protein sequence: CSARKHGTGELFF.

This clonotype was seen a few times. The chain has TRBV6-2 or TRBV6-3 and TRBJ2-7; a possible D gene is TRBD1 (5 bases). Trimming removed 0 bases at V and 6 bases at J, with 12 bases between. This CDR3 comprises 14 residues. Germline V CDR1 and CDR2: MNHEY, SVGEGT. The CDR3 sequence: CASSYSRSQGEQYF. The CDR3 region has the DNA TGTGCCAGCAGTTACTCCCGATCCCAGGGCGAGCAGTACTTC.

In its sample, this clonotype was seen a few times. The chain links TRBV20-1 to TRBJ2-5; D gene unclear. The CDR3 extends over 10 amino acids. Deletions cut 6 bases from V and 6 bases from J, with 8 bases between. The V gene's germline CDR1 is DFQATT and CDR2 SNEGSKA (reference sequence). The CDR3 here is CSATYKTQYF. In nucleotides, the CDR3 is TGCAGTGCAACCTACAAGACCCAGTACTTC.

This clonotype was recorded at least ten times. The V call is TRBV18, the J call TRBJ2-3; TRBD2 is a possible D gene (5 bases). The CDR3 is 14 amino acids. The germline V gene has CDR1 KGHSH and CDR2 LQKENI. Trimming removed 6 bases from V and 1 base from J, with 11 bases in between. CDR3 in amino acids: CASSLQLGTDTQYF. The CDR3 DNA follows: TGTGCCAGCTCTCTTCAACTAGGCACAGATACGCAGTATTTT. The full variable domain, rest sourced from reference TRBV18 and TRBJ2-3, is NAGVMQNPRHLVRRRGQEARLRCSPMKGHSHVYWYRQLPEEGLKFMVYLQKENIIDESGMPKERFSAEFPKEGPSILRIQQVVRGDSAAYFCASSLQLGTDTQYFGPGTRLTVL.

A single count supports this clonotype. The V call is TRBV5-5, the J call TRBJ2-3; TRBD1 might be the D (5 bases). The ends were cut back, 4 bases at V and 4 bases at J, with 19 bases in the middle. There are 16 residues in the CDR3. Germline CDR1 SGHKS, CDR2 YYEKEE (reference sequence). The CDR3 bases are TGTGCCAGCAGCCCAATTTTGACAGCTGGGGCAGATACGCAGTATTTT. This translates into CASSPILTAGADTQYF.

The sample holds many counts of this clonotype. V is TRBV9 and J is TRBJ2-1; TRBD2 aligns across 7 bases. CDR3 size: 15 residues. J lost 4 bases, V lost 0 bases, and 4 bases had no gene match. From germline, CDR1 is SGDLS and CDR2 YYNGEE. Written as DNA, the CDR3 is TGTGCCAGCAGCGTAGGGGGGGACTATTACAATGAGCAGTTCTTC. Translating it yields CASSVGGDYYNEQFF.

Many counts were recorded for this clonotype. The rearrangement uses TRBV15 and TRBJ2-1; weak D call: TRBD1 (6 bases). Trimming pared 4 bases from V and 6 bases from J, leaving 16 bases between. The CDR3 sequence is 15 residues long. Germline values: CDR1 LNHNV, CDR2 YYDKDF (reference sequence). The CDR3 spells CATSTQTGTRNEQFF. For the CDR3, the DNA is TGTGCCACCAGCACCCAGACCGGGACACGCAATGAGCAGTTCTTC.

In this sample, this clonotype turned up many times. The gene calls are TRBV4-2 and TRBJ1-2; D gene unclear. This CDR3 spans 15 amino acids. CDR1 is LGHNA, CDR2 YNFKEQ, per germline. V dropped 4 bases and J dropped 5 bases, with 17 bases sitting between them. The CDR3 loop reads CASSRPDAPLYGYTF. The DNA of the CDR3 is TGTGCCAGCAGCCGGCCGGACGCCCCCTTGTATGGCTACACCTTC.